The clone carrying this T cell receptor (beta chain) has only one observation. The CDR3 is 16 residues long. The junction had 10 bases not matched to a gene; V was cut back by 1 base and J by 7 bases. CDR1 and CDR2 (germline): MGHDK, SYGVNS. Generated by immunoSEQ multiplex PCR, the TCRdb table keeps only in-frame clones and is missing some. The top ten hold approximately 0.2% of the sample, which has under 110,000 clones, over 95% seen once. This sample was taken from a study of technical replicates of blood from several donors. The TCR was taken from a human donor in good health. J is TRBJ1-2 and V is TRBV25-1, with 9 positions matching TRBD1. Source material: T cells isolated from PBMCs. The CDR3 protein is CASSESQGQGKRGYTF. The CDR3 DNA reads TGTGCCAGCAGTGAATCCCAAGGACAGGGGAAGCGTGGCTACACCTTC.